A selection of T cell receptor beta chains follows, all from one sample in a study of OX40 agonist ivuxolimab in advanced cancers. Profiling relied on immunoSEQ multiplex PCR, and the TCRdb table lists in-frame clones only, not all of them. The table shows tens of thousands of clones, with about 90% occurring only once. The material sequenced was CD4+ or CD8+ T cells sorted from blood, taken in a trial of the OX40 agonist ivuxolimab. These receptors were obtained from an adult with an advanced solid tumor such as melanoma, head and neck, liver or kidney cancer. Each CDR3 is given with its conserved first and last residue. A D gene is named only where the DNA matches it firmly. Size is stated for part of the rows, as once, few or many counts, or as a class when the clone is expanded.

J gene: TRBJ1-4
clone size: -
D gene: TRBD1
V gene: TRBV18
CDR3 protein: CASSPVQGFDNEKLFF
CDR3 DNA: TGTGCCAGCTCACCGGTACAGGGGTTCGATAATGAAAAACTGTTTTTT

J gene: TRBJ2-1
clone size: -
D gene: TRBD2
V gene: TRBV9
CDR3 protein: CASSVLSGTHRHNEQFF
CDR3 DNA: TGTGCCAGCAGCGTTCTTAGCGGGACGCACCGTCACAATGAGCAGTTCTTC

J gene: TRBJ2-7
clone size: once
D gene: -
V gene: TRBV18
CDR3 protein: CASSQYLWDTDEQYF
CDR3 DNA: TGTGCCAGCTCCCAATACCTGTGGGACACCGACGAGCAGTACTTC

J gene: TRBJ2-1
clone size: -
D gene: -
V gene: TRBV15
CDR3 protein: CATSRDWANNEQFF
CDR3 DNA: TGTGCCACCAGCAGAGATTGGGCAAACAATGAGCAGTTCTTC

J gene: TRBJ1-1
clone size: -
D gene: TRBD1
V gene: TRBV2
CDR3 protein: CASSSGTGDTEAFF
CDR3 DNA: TGTGCCAGCAGTTCCGGGACAGGGGACACTGAAGCTTTCTTT

J gene: TRBJ1-4
clone size: -
D gene: -
V gene: TRBV6-5
CDR3 protein: CASTEAGGLEKLFF
CDR3 DNA: TGTGCCAGCACGGAGGCGGGAGGTCTGGAAAAACTGTTTTTT

J gene: TRBJ1-1
clone size: -
D gene: -
V gene: TRBV2
CDR3 protein: CASIRSTSLNTEAFF
CDR3 DNA: TGTGCCAGCATTCGATCGACCTCTTTGAACACTGAAGCTTTCTTT

J gene: TRBJ2-2
clone size: -
D gene: -
V gene: TRBV7-7
CDR3 protein: CASSPATPNTGELFF
CDR3 DNA: TGTGCCAGCAGCCCAGCGACACCCAACACCGGGGAGCTGTTTTTT

J gene: TRBJ1-1
clone size: few
D gene: -
V gene: TRBV18
CDR3 protein: CASSLGGMNTEAFF
CDR3 DNA: TGTGCCAGCTCACTGGGAGGGATGAACACTGAAGCTTTCTTT

J gene: TRBJ2-2
clone size: -
D gene: TRBD1
V gene: TRBV30
CDR3 protein: CAWSRLTGGNGELFF
CDR3 DNA: TGTGCCTGGAGTAGATTGACAGGGGGGAACGGGGAGCTGTTTTTT

J gene: TRBJ2-2
clone size: -
D gene: -
V gene: TRBV29-1
CDR3 protein: CSGRRDRTGELFF
CDR3 DNA: TGCAGCGGTCGCCGGGACCGCACCGGGGAGCTGTTTTTT

J gene: TRBJ2-1
clone size: -
D gene: -
V gene: TRBV11-2
CDR3 protein: CASSRPGLHYNEQFF
CDR3 DNA: TGTGCCAGCAGCCGTCCCGGACTACATTACAATGAGCAGTTCTTC

J gene: TRBJ1-2
clone size: once
D gene: TRBD1
V gene: TRBV28
CDR3 protein: CASSIGTGGTYGYTF
CDR3 DNA: TGTGCCAGCAGTATAGGGACAGGGGGCACCTATGGCTACACCTTC

J gene: TRBJ1-1
clone size: -
D gene: -
V gene: TRBV5-6
CDR3 protein: CASSLITFAQGPNTEAFF
CDR3 DNA: TGTGCCAGCAGCTTAATCACTTTCGCACAGGGACCGAACACTGAAGCTTTCTTT

J gene: TRBJ2-3
clone size: -
D gene: -
V gene: TRBV19
CDR3 protein: CASKRPLTDTQYF
CDR3 DNA: TGTGCCAGTAAGCGACCTCTCACAGATACGCAGTATTTT

J gene: TRBJ2-1
clone size: -
D gene: TRBD2
V gene: TRBV11-2
CDR3 protein: CASSSRTGGPFGEQFF
CDR3 DNA: TGTGCCAGCAGCTCCAGAACGGGAGGGCCTTTTGGTGAGCAGTTCTTC

J gene: TRBJ2-5
clone size: -
D gene: TRBD2
V gene: TRBV5-1
CDR3 protein: CASSLTGLAGGGETQYF
CDR3 DNA: TGCGCCAGCAGCTTAACCGGACTAGCGGGAGGGGGGGAGACCCAGTACTTC

J gene: TRBJ2-3
clone size: -
D gene: -
V gene: TRBV5-4
CDR3 protein: CASHPQGFTDTQYF
CDR3 DNA: TGTGCCAGTCACCCCCAAGGGTTCACAGATACGCAGTATTTT

J gene: TRBJ1-2
clone size: -
D gene: -
V gene: TRBV15
CDR3 protein: CATSREVRANYGYTF
CDR3 DNA: TGTGCCACCAGCAGAGAGGTTAGAGCTAACTATGGCTACACCTTC

J gene: TRBJ2-5
clone size: -
D gene: TRBD2
V gene: TRBV11-2
CDR3 protein: CASSLGTSGSLGETQYF
CDR3 DNA: TGTGCCAGCAGCTTAGGAACTAGCGGGTCCTTGGGGGAGACCCAGTACTTC

J gene: TRBJ2-2
clone size: -
D gene: TRBD2
V gene: TRBV9
CDR3 protein: CASSVGLAGTNTGELFF
CDR3 DNA: TGTGCCAGCAGCGTTGGACTAGCGGGAACTAACACCGGGGAGCTGTTTTTT

J gene: TRBJ1-5
clone size: -
D gene: -
V gene: TRBV12-2
CDR3 protein: CASRPPGDRGNQPQHF
CDR3 DNA: TGTGCAAGTCGCCCCCCCGGGGACAGGGGTAATCAGCCCCAGCATTTT

J gene: TRBJ2-2
clone size: -
D gene: TRBD1
V gene: TRBV4-3
CDR3 protein: CASSQDGQGHITGELFF
CDR3 DNA: TGCGCCAGCAGCCAAGACGGACAGGGGCATATCACCGGGGAGCTGTTTTTT

J gene: TRBJ1-3
clone size: -
D gene: TRBD1
V gene: TRBV4-2
CDR3 protein: CASSQNLTGGSSGNTIYF
CDR3 DNA: TGTGCCAGCAGCCAAAACTTGACAGGGGGGAGCTCTGGAAACACCATATATTTT

J gene: TRBJ2-3
clone size: -
D gene: -
V gene: TRBV7-9
CDR3 protein: CASSLDRRFTDTQYF
CDR3 DNA: TGTGCCAGCAGCTTAGATAGGAGGTTCACAGATACGCAGTATTTT

J gene: TRBJ1-1
clone size: -
D gene: TRBD1
V gene: TRBV19
CDR3 protein: CASTDRGRRTEAFF
CDR3 DNA: TGTGCCAGTACCGACAGGGGACGACGCACTGAAGCTTTCTTT

J gene: TRBJ2-3
clone size: once
D gene: TRBD1
V gene: TRBV7-1
CDR3 protein: CASSTRTGATDTQYF
CDR3 DNA: TGTGCCAGCAGCACTCGGACAGGGGCTACAGATACGCAGTATTTT

J gene: TRBJ1-5
clone size: -
D gene: TRBD1
V gene: TRBV30
CDR3 protein: CASQTGGDGQPQHF
CDR3 DNA: TGTGCCAGCCAAACAGGGGGCGACGGGCAGCCCCAGCATTTT

J gene: TRBJ1-5
clone size: -
D gene: -
V gene: TRBV19
CDR3 protein: CASSIDTRHINQPQHF
CDR3 DNA: TGTGCCAGTAGTATAGATACAAGACATATCAATCAGCCCCAGCATTTT

J gene: TRBJ2-3
clone size: -
D gene: TRBD1
V gene: TRBV19
CDR3 protein: CASRRQGARDTQYF
CDR3 DNA: TGTGCCAGTAGGAGACAGGGGGCTCGTGATACGCAGTATTTT

J gene: TRBJ2-1
clone size: -
D gene: TRBD2
V gene: TRBV6-1
CDR3 protein: CASSERLAGTYNEQFF
CDR3 DNA: TGTGCCAGCAGTGAAAGACTAGCGGGGACCTACAATGAGCAGTTCTTC

J gene: TRBJ1-5
clone size: -
D gene: -
V gene: TRBV28
CDR3 protein: CASSLVIWESNQPQHF
CDR3 DNA: TGTGCCAGCAGTTTAGTAATCTGGGAAAGCAATCAGCCCCAGCATTTT

J gene: TRBJ2-1
clone size: few
D gene: TRBD2
V gene: TRBV30
CDR3 protein: CAWSGLTSGSYNEQFF
CDR3 DNA: TGTGCCTGGAGCGGACTGACTAGCGGGAGTTACAATGAGCAGTTCTTC

J gene: TRBJ2-5
clone size: -
D gene: TRBD2
V gene: TRBV5-4
CDR3 protein: CASSLVGGGSGRQETQYF
CDR3 DNA: TGTGCCAGCAGCTTGGTGGGGGGAGGTAGCGGGAGGCAGGAGACCCAGTACTTC

J gene: TRBJ1-2
clone size: -
D gene: -
V gene: TRBV6-1
CDR3 protein: CASSEADRSPYGYTF
CDR3 DNA: TGTGCCAGCAGTGAAGCAGACAGGAGTCCTTATGGCTACACCTTC

J gene: TRBJ2-7
clone size: -
D gene: TRBD2
V gene: TRBV7-3
CDR3 protein: CASSYRAGDEQYF
CDR3 DNA: TGTGCCAGCAGCTACCGAGCGGGAGACGAGCAGTACTTC

J gene: TRBJ1-4
clone size: -
D gene: TRBD1
V gene: TRBV5-1
CDR3 protein: CASSLGGQATNEKLFF
CDR3 DNA: TGCGCCAGCAGCTTGGGGGGACAGGCAACTAATGAAAAACTGTTTTTT

J gene: TRBJ2-7
clone size: -
D gene: TRBD1
V gene: TRBV7-6
CDR3 protein: CASSSSGGASVEQYF
CDR3 DNA: TGTGCCAGCAGCTCCTCAGGGGGCGCAAGCGTCGAGCAGTACTTC

J gene: TRBJ2-1
clone size: -
D gene: -
V gene: TRBV19
CDR3 protein: CASSLTRLSYNEQFF
CDR3 DNA: TGTGCCAGTAGTTTAACTCGGCTGTCCTACAATGAGCAGTTCTTC

J gene: TRBJ1-2
clone size: once
D gene: TRBD1
V gene: TRBV5-1
CDR3 protein: CASSSGTGLIANYGYTF
CDR3 DNA: TGCGCCAGCAGCTCCGGGACAGGGTTGATAGCTAACTATGGCTACACCTTC